The TCR beta chain under discussion was sequenced for a study of blood T cells in healthy people across ages. The CDR3 has 14 residues. V dropped 7 bases and J dropped 2 bases, with 12 bases sitting between them. Germline CDR1 reads MNHNY; CDR2 reads SVGAGI (reference sequence). Per sample, extraction of total RNA gave at least 5.5 micrograms in every case. The use of a sample-barcoded 5' primer and a J-beta primer mix characterized a second PCR of about 6 to 12 cycles. TCRdb re-called the 5' RACE reads with MiXCR, one entry per CDR3 protein. Of just under 550,000 distinct CDR3 sequences in the sample, around 24% were seen once. The same data also contributed to another study, on T cells of mothers and their children.

The J gene is TRBJ1-5, the V gene TRBV6-6; D ambiguous. Sequencing input: blood. The TCR sequence derives from a boy aged 5-17 years in good health. The chain's CDR3 is CASTEVAGNQPQHF. The DNA of the CDR3 is TGTGCCAGCACCGAGGTGGCCGGCAATCAGCCCCAGCATTTT.